This T cell receptor beta chain was recorded in a study of T cell repertoires in cytomegalovirus infection. As concerns this clonotype: Antigen specificity is unknown.

Whole-study findings and limits: Accumulated public TCR beta family frequency recognized individuals carrying CMV together with the relevant HLA.

TCRdb redid the calling of the reads with MiXCR, one entry per CDR3 protein. The sample has roughly 68,000 distinct CDR3 sequences, 20% to 25% seen once; the top ten hold roughly 80%. Germline V lookup: CDR1 MNHEY, CDR2 SMNVEV (reference sequence). V dropped 5 bases and J dropped 8; count of bases not matched to a gene: 9. The CDR3 is 15 residues long. V and J are TRBV27 and TRBJ1-2; 12 nucleotides match TRBD1. The TCR comes from a human donor in good health (CMV status not recorded). Some clones in this sample may be carry-over from other donors' samples. The material sequenced was PBMCs, sequenced either directly or after in vitro stimulation (not recorded which). CDR3 sequence: CASSAPGQGAWGYTF. As DNA, the CDR3 is TGTGCCAGCAGTGCCCCGGGACAGGGGGCCTGGGGCTACACCTTC.